Below, 26 T cell receptor beta chains from the same sample are listed, as sequenced in a study of CD4 T cells in relation to SARS-CoV-2 and coronaviruses. The antigens for these receptors are not known. Only in-frame clones appear in the TCRdb table, and some are missing; sequencing was by immunoSEQ multiplex PCR. The sample records about 26,000 clones, more than 65% being singletons. Before the COVID-19 pandemic, during about 2011-2019, CD4+ T cells were taken from unexposed donors. The cells were cultured for approximately 10 days before CD4+ T cells were isolated. Material: CD4+ T cells from PBMCs, cultured in vitro. Every receptor here comes from a human donor in good health.

There are a few counts of this clone. CDR3 nucleotide sequence: TGTGCCAGCAGCCCGAGCCCCAGGGTTGTGAACACCGGGGAGCTGTTTTTT. Its protein product is CASSPSPRVVNTGELFF. The chain combines TRBV11-3 with TRBJ2-2; TRBD1 is a possible D gene (5 bases). Trimming left V 5 bases short and J 1 base short, with 17 bases between. The CDR3 totals 17 residues. The germline V gene encodes CDR1 SGHNT and CDR2 YENEEA.

V and J are TRBV6-5 and TRBJ2-7, with a tentative D call TRBD2 (5 bases). The CDR3 is 14 amino acids. CDR1 and CDR2 (germline): MNHEY, SVGAGI. The V end was cut by 8 bases, the J end by 3 bases, with 17 bases between. CDR3 amino acids: CASSAGLYIYEQYF. The DNA of the CDR3 is TGTGCCAGCTCGGCCGGACTCTACATCTACGAGCAGTACTTC.

The V call is TRBV19, the J call TRBJ1-5; D possibly corresponds to TRBD1 (5 bases). Trimming took off 1 base at V and 4 bases at J, with 14 bases between the two ends. The CDR3 extends over 16 amino acids. The germline CDR1 and CDR2 sequences are LNHDA and SQIVND (reference sequence). Written as DNA, the CDR3 is TGTGCCAGTAGTATAGGGCAGGGAATGGGAAATCAGCCCCAGCATTTT. Protein: CASSIGQGMGNQPQHF.

This rearrangement joins TRBV5-8 to TRBJ2-7; D may correspond to TRBD1 or TRBD2 (5 bases each). The CDR3 length is 14 residues. Trimming took 7 bases from V and 2 from J, leaving 16 bases between them. Germline CDR1 and CDR2: SGHTS and YDEGEE. The CDR3 region has the DNA TGTGCCAGCCTTGAGCCAACGGGACCCTACGAGCAGTACTTC. Encoded protein: CASLEPTGPYEQYF.

This chain links TRBV7-3 with TRBJ2-1; 11 nucleotides line up with TRBD2. V was clipped by 5 bases and J by 6 bases; unmatched bases: 6. CDR1 is SGHTA and CDR2 is FQGTGA in the germline V gene. The CDR3 runs to 15 residues. CDR3 amino acids: CASSRRLAGTNEQFF. The CDR3 DNA reads TGTGCCAGCAGCCGCCGACTAGCGGGGACCAATGAGCAGTTCTTC.

The chain combines TRBV7-9 with TRBJ2-4; a possible D gene is TRBD1 (6 bases). The germline gives CDR1 SEHNR, CDR2 FQNEAQ (reference sequence). V lost 4 bases and J lost 0, with 16 bases in between. This CDR3 spans 17 amino acids. CDR3 residues: CASSSGTIKLAKNIQYF. CDR3 sequence (DNA): TGTGCCAGCAGCTCCGGGACAATAAAACTAGCCAAAAACATTCAGTACTTC. The whole variable domain, remainder taken from reference TRBV7-9 and TRBJ2-4, is DTGVSQNPRHKITKRGQNVTFRCDPISEHNRLYWYRQTLGQGPEFLTYFQNEAQLEKSRLLSDRFSAERPKGSFSTLEIQRTEQGDSAMYLCASSSGTIKLAKNIQYFGAGTRLSVL.

In this sample, this clone turned up once. The rearrangement joins TRBV19 to TRBJ1-5, with no clear D. The germline V gene encodes CDR1 LNHDA and CDR2 SQIVND (reference sequence). The CDR3 contains 16 residues. V was shortened by 3 bases and J by 0 bases, with 12 bases between the two germline ends. Here the CDR3 DNA reads TGTGCCAGTAGTATCGAGGCAGTGACTAGCAATCAGCCCCAGCATTTT. This encodes CASSIEAVTSNQPQHF.

V usage is TRBV19 and J usage is TRBJ1-3; D gene ambiguous. The germline CDR1 and CDR2 sequences are LNHDA and SQIVND (reference sequence). The length of the CDR3 is 14 residues. Trimming stripped 5 bases from V and 2 bases from J, with 10 bases between. The CDR3 DNA reads as TGTGCCAGTAGTTATATGGGAACTGGAAACACCATATATTTT. Translating it yields CASSYMGTGNTIYF.

CDR3 residues: CASSPRGAFADTQYF. CDR3 in DNA: TGTGCCAGCAGCCCCAGGGGAGCTTTTGCAGATACGCAGTATTTT. The rearrangement uses TRBV4-2 and TRBJ2-3, with D possibly matching TRBD1 (6 bases). The CDR3 consists of 15 residues. Germline loops: CDR1 LGHNA, CDR2 YNFKEQ. Trimming left V 4 bases short and J 4 bases short, with 15 bases between.

V and J are TRBV4-1 and TRBJ1-5; D gene unclear. Trimming took off 2 bases at V and 8 bases at J, with 22 bases between the two ends. This CDR3 is 17 amino acids long. Germline values: CDR1 MGHRA, CDR2 YSYEKL. CDR3 DNA sequence: TGCGCCAGCAGCCAAACTCGACATTCCCAAACAATGGAGCCCCAGCATTTT. This gives the protein CASSQTRHSQTMEPQHF.

The V and J genes are TRBV27 and TRBJ1-1; D call uncertain. The germline CDR1 and CDR2 sequences are MNHEY and SMNVEV (reference sequence). The V gene lost 6 bases and the J gene lost 2 bases, with 10 bases spanning the gap. This CDR3 contains 13 residues. CDR3 DNA sequence: TGTGCCAGCAGAGACACCCTAAACACTGAAGCTTTCTTT. Protein: CASRDTLNTEAFF.

This chain connects TRBV4-2 to TRBJ2-5; possible D gene TRBD2, 6 bases. Germline V gives CDR1 LGHNA, CDR2 YNFKEQ. Trimming removed 1 base from V and 3 bases from J, with 9 bases in between. The CDR3 runs to 14 residues. DNA for the CDR3: TGTGCCAGCAGCCAAGTTCGCGGGGAAGAGACCCAGTACTTC. This translates into CASSQVRGEETQYF.

This sequence joins TRBV19 and TRBJ1-3; D may be TRBD1 (5 bases). Germline assignment: CDR1 LNHDA and CDR2 SQIVND (reference sequence). CDR3 length: 17 amino acids. The V end was cut by 3 bases, the J end by 0 bases, with 15 bases between. The CDR3 bases are TGTGCCAGTAGTATTAAGGGGCGGGGCGGCTCTGGAAACACCATATATTTT. It specifies CASSIKGRGGSGNTIYF.

The rearrangement joins TRBV6-5 to TRBJ1-1; D remains unclear. The CDR3 extends over 13 amino acids. CDR1 and CDR2 (germline): MNHEY, SVGAGI. V lost 1 base, J lost 2 bases, and 5 bases lay in between. The CDR3 reads CASSYFSNTEAFF. Written as DNA, the CDR3 is TGTGCCAGCAGTTACTTTAGCAACACTGAAGCTTTCTTT.

This clone occurred once. The gene calls are TRBV2 and TRBJ1-5, with D possibly TRBD1 on 6 matching bases. This CDR3 has 15 amino acids. Germline CDR1 reads SNHLY; CDR2 reads FYNNEI. Trimming took 6 bases from V and 2 from J, leaving 14 bases between them. The CDR3 spells CASRTGRQGNQPQHF. Written as DNA, the CDR3 is TGTGCCAGCAGGACAGGAAGGCAGGGCAATCAGCCCCAGCATTTT.

The chain recombines TRBV5-1 with TRBJ1-1; TRBD1 aligns across 9 bases. The CDR3 extends over 18 amino acids. V dropped 0 bases and J dropped 5; count of bases not matched to a gene: 14. Per the germline V gene, CDR1 is SGHRS and CDR2 is YFSETQ. CDR3 loop: CASSLGPDRGSRSTEAFF. CDR3 sequence (DNA): TGCGCCAGCAGCTTGGGGCCGGACAGGGGTTCGCGGAGTACTGAAGCTTTCTTT.

The CDR3 nucleotides are TGTGCCAGCAGCTTAGAGTTACCAATTCGCACAGATACGCAGTATTTT. This sequence encodes CASSLELPIRTDTQYF. The rearrangement links TRBV7-9 to TRBJ2-3; D call uncertain. In germline, CDR1 is SEHNR, CDR2 FQNEAQ (reference sequence). V lost 1 base, J lost 1 base, and 12 bases lay in between. The CDR3 has 16 residues.

The rearrangement joins TRBV3-1 (or the pseudogene TRBV3-2) to TRBJ1-1; D remains unclear. CDR1 LGHDT and CDR2 YNNKEL come from the germline V gene (reference sequence). Trimming cost V 4 bases and J 3 bases, with 12 bases left between them. The CDR3 has 14 amino acids. CDR3 sequence: CASSPDMGDTEAFF. The CDR3 DNA sequence: TGTGCCAGCAGCCCAGACATGGGTGACACTGAAGCTTTCTTT.

This clone was picked up a small number of times. The V call is TRBV9, the J call TRBJ2-3; D is perhaps TRBD1 (6 bases). The CDR3 runs 14 residues. Germline lookup yields CDR1 SGDLS and CDR2 YYNGEE. V lost 3 bases and J lost 0, with 8 bases in between. For the CDR3, the DNA is TGTGCCAGCAGCGCGACAGGTAGCACAGATACGCAGTATTTT. It encodes CASSATGSTDTQYF.

The sample holds a few counts of this clone. The chain couples TRBV6-5 to TRBJ2-7, with D possibly TRBD1 on 6 matching bases. The V end was cut by 5 bases, the J end by 0 bases, with 11 bases between. Germline CDR1 is MNHEY and CDR2 is SVGAGI. This CDR3 is 14 amino acids long. The DNA for the CDR3 is TGTGCCAGCAGTCCCGACAGGCACTCCTACGAGCAGTACTTC. It yields the protein CASSPDRHSYEQYF.

Only a few counts were recorded for this clone. J is TRBJ1-6 and V is TRBV4-3; 7 bases agree with TRBD1. This CDR3 is built from 15 residues. The germline gives CDR1 LGHNA, CDR2 YSLEER. V lost 0 bases and J lost 7; bases outside the gene matches: 3. This CDR3 reads CASSQDRQGNSPLHF. DNA of the CDR3: TGCGCCAGCAGCCAAGATCGACAGGGAAATTCACCCCTCCACTTT.

This clone was seen once. The J gene is TRBJ2-3, the V gene TRBV19; TRBD2 matches at 8 bases. V was pared by 11 bases and J by 4 bases, with 17 bases of the junction left unmatched. CDR3 length: 16 residues. CDR1 is LNHDA, CDR2 SQIVND, per germline (reference sequence). The CDR3 nucleotides read TGTGCCTCCCGAGGAGCGAGCGGGAGAGTTGCAGATACGCAGTATTTT. Translation: CASRGASGRVADTQYF.

This clone has only a few counts. The genes are TRBV4-1 and TRBJ1-2, with 11 bases identical to TRBD1. V trimming: 3 bases; J trimming: 8 bases; junction bases outside the gene matches: 8. The germline V gene encodes CDR1 MGHRA and CDR2 YSYEKL. The CDR3 extends over 15 amino acids. The DNA of the CDR3 is TGCGCCAGCAGCCATGGGACAGGGGGGATTGTAGGCTACACCTTC. It encodes CASSHGTGGIVGYTF.

This chain connects TRBV11-3 to TRBJ2-7; TRBD1 aligns across 10 bases. The CDR3 length is 13 residues. The germline gives CDR1 SGHNT, CDR2 YENEEA. The V and J ends lost 4 bases and 7 bases, in that order; junction bases with no gene match: 4. The chain's CDR3 is CASSSRTGGEQYF. The CDR3 DNA is TGTGCCAGCAGCTCTAGGACAGGGGGAGAGCAGTACTTC.

This chain uses TRBV18 with TRBJ1-1; TRBD1 is a possible D gene (6 bases). The V end was cut by 6 bases, the J end by 1 base, with 18 bases between. CDR3 length: 16 residues. Germline V gives CDR1 KGHSH, CDR2 LQKENI. CDR3 DNA: TGTGCCAGCTCCAATGGATTACAGGGTAGGAACACTGAAGCTTTCTTT. This translates into CASSNGLQGRNTEAFF.

The chain joins TRBV2 to TRBJ2-1; 7 positions agree with TRBD2. The CDR3 has 13 residues. Germline CDR1 is SNHLY and CDR2 is FYNNEI. V gave up 8 bases and J gave up 2 bases; unmatched junction bases: 3. The DNA of the CDR3 is TGTGCCAGCGGCGGACTAGCCTACAATGAGCAGTTCTTC. Protein product: CASGGLAYNEQFF.